The rows below give T cell receptor beta chains drawn from one sample of a study of identical twins. TCRdb recomputed calls from the 5' RACE reads with MiXCR, one row per CDR3 protein. The table lists 450,000 or so distinct CDR3 sequences, about 24% of them singletons. In addition, the sample was reused for a study of T cells expressing NK-cell markers.

Sequencing used CD4+ T cells sorted from blood. The origin of the receptors is a woman aged 18 to 35 in good health. The CDR3 runs from the conserved cysteine through the conserved F or W. Fields, in order: J gene, clone size, D gene, V gene, CDR3 protein, CDR3 DNA. The D gene is left open where the match is weak. Size tells how often a clone was seen (once, few, many) or the class of an expanded clone, and some rows leave it out.

j_call: TRBJ2-1; clone_size: NA; d_call: NA; v_call: TRBV2; cdr3_aa: CASGGGPHNEQFF; cdr3_nt: TGTGCCAGCGGGGGGGGGCCCCACAATGAGCAGTTCTTC
j_call: TRBJ2-2; clone_size: NA; d_call: NA; v_call: TRBV7-9; cdr3_aa: CASSPFGTAGELFF; cdr3_nt: TGTGCCAGCAGCCCCTTTGGAACGGCGGGGGAGCTGTTTTTT
j_call: TRBJ2-4; clone_size: NA; d_call: NA; v_call: TRBV20-1; cdr3_aa: CSASPGSAKNIQYF; cdr3_nt: TGCAGTGCTAGCCCGGGCTCAGCCAAAAACATTCAGTACTTC
j_call: TRBJ1-6; clone_size: few; d_call: NA; v_call: TRBV5-1; cdr3_aa: CASSPFGPNNSPLHF; cdr3_nt: TGCGCCAGCAGCCCGTTTGGACCGAATAATTCACCCCTCCACTTT
j_call: TRBJ1-1; clone_size: few; d_call: NA; v_call: TRBV19; cdr3_aa: CASRAGNTEAFF; cdr3_nt: TGTGCCAGTAGGGCAGGAAACACTGAAGCTTTCTTT
j_call: TRBJ1-3; clone_size: NA; d_call: NA; v_call: TRBV7-9; cdr3_aa: CASSLSGASGNTIYF; cdr3_nt: TGTGCCAGCAGCTTAAGCGGGGCTTCTGGAAACACCATATATTTT
j_call: TRBJ1-5; clone_size: many; d_call: TRBD1; v_call: TRBV4-3; cdr3_aa: CASSPGGQDNQPQHF; cdr3_nt: TGCGCCAGCAGCCCTGGGGGACAGGACAATCAGCCCCAGCATTTT
j_call: TRBJ2-4; clone_size: NA; d_call: TRBD1; v_call: TRBV4-2; cdr3_aa: CASSQDFDRVTKNIQYF; cdr3_nt: TGTGCCAGCAGCCAAGACTTCGACAGGGTTACCAAAAACATTCAGTACTTC
j_call: TRBJ1-2; clone_size: NA; d_call: NA; v_call: TRBV27; cdr3_aa: CASRGTGTTYGYTF; cdr3_nt: TGTGCCAGCAGGGGGACCGGGACAACTTATGGCTACACCTTC
j_call: TRBJ2-2; clone_size: NA; d_call: NA; v_call: TRBV5-4; cdr3_aa: CASSPDPGVNTGELFF; cdr3_nt: TGTGCCAGCAGCCCCGACCCGGGGGTGAACACCGGGGAGCTGTTTTTT
j_call: TRBJ1-1; clone_size: NA; d_call: TRBD1; v_call: TRBV5-1; cdr3_aa: CASSTTGIGVDTEAFF; cdr3_nt: TGCGCCAGCAGCACGACAGGGATCGGAGTTGACACTGAAGCTTTCTTT
j_call: TRBJ2-7; clone_size: many; d_call: TRBD2; v_call: TRBV4-2; cdr3_aa: CASSQDRDYLYEQYF; cdr3_nt: TGTGCCAGCAGCCAGGACCGGGACTACCTCTACGAGCAGTACTTC
j_call: TRBJ2-3; clone_size: NA; d_call: NA; v_call: TRBV29-1; cdr3_aa: CSTSQRDTQYF; cdr3_nt: TGCAGCACGTCACAGAGAGATACGCAGTATTTT
j_call: TRBJ2-7; clone_size: few; d_call: TRBD2; v_call: TRBV12-3/TRBV12-4; cdr3_aa: CASSFFGGRAEEQYF; cdr3_nt: TGTGCCAGCAGTTTTTTTGGAGGGAGGGCCGAGGAGCAGTACTTC